These 3 T cell receptor beta chains originate from one sample sequenced in a study of T-cell reconstitution after alpha-beta-depleted transplantation in children. Unique molecular identifiers featured in how the TCRbeta library was prepared. A single record per CDR3 protein comes from TCRdb applying MiXCR to the PCR reads. The table records around 340,000 distinct CDR3 sequences, 10% to 15% of them present only once. Specimen: PBMCs, collected from the stem cell graft. The source of these receptors is a human donor who donated a stem cell graft to a child with Fanconi anemia.

V and J are TRBV12-3 or TRBV12-4 and TRBJ2-1; TRBD2 matches at 13 bases. V was pared by 6 bases and J by 0 bases, with 11 bases of the junction left unmatched. CDR3 length equals 19 residues. DNA for the CDR3: TGTGCCAGCAGCCGGCCGGGACTAGCGGGGAGCTACTCCTACAATGAGCAGTTCTTC. Translated: CASSRPGLAGSYSYNEQFF.

This clonotype was counted ten times or more. The genes are TRBV7-8 and TRBJ2-3; TRBD2 matches at 7 bases. From germline, CDR1 is SGHVS and CDR2 FQNEAQ. The ends lost 5 bases at V and 6 bases at J; junction bases unmatched: 14. This CDR3 contains 16 residues. CDR3 DNA: TGTGCCAGCAGCCGAATTTCTAGCGGCCTGCAGGATACGCAGTATTTT. It codes for CASSRISSGLQDTQYF.

This clonotype has at least ten counts. V is TRBV29-1 and J is TRBJ2-3; tentatively, D is TRBD1 or TRBD2 (5 bases each). From germline, CDR1 is SQVTM and CDR2 ANQGSEA. The CDR3 runs to 14 residues. With 7 bases removed from V and 4 bases from J, the gap between germline ends came to 18 bases. DNA for the CDR3: TGCAGCGCTGGGGGAGCAGCCCCCCCAGATACGCAGTATTTT. The encoded protein is CSAGGAAPPDTQYF.